This T cell receptor (beta chain) was found in a study of tumor-infiltrating lymphocytes in localized non-small cell lung cancer. Data came from immunoSEQ multiplex PCR; TCRdb stores just in-frame clones and leaves some out. This sample has about 9,200 clones; around 80% occur once, and the top ten carry 7.5% to 10%. The length of the CDR3 is 13 residues. CDR1 and CDR2 from the germline V gene are SEHNR and FQNEAQ (reference sequence). V gave up 5 bases and J gave up 0 bases, with 7 bases separating them. What was sequenced was uninvolved lung tissue not adjacent to the tumor. This chain joins TRBV7-9 and TRBJ1-1; D gene unclear. The TCR comes from a human donor with non-small cell lung cancer. The CDR3 region has the DNA TGTGCCAGCAGCATACACATGAACACTGAAGCTTTCTTT. It encodes CASSIHMNTEAFF.